This T cell receptor (beta chain) appears in the sequencing data of a study of brain T cells in children with intractable seizures. Findings and limits, study-wide: Only CDR3 sequence similarity suggested viral specificity, without known HCMV serostatus.

The sequenced cases were selected for having the highest brain T cell transcript signatures. With respect to this clone: Antigen specificity is unknown.

The CDR3 extends over 13 amino acids. V was shortened by 0 bases and J by 3 bases, with 4 bases between the two germline ends. Germline V CDR1 and CDR2: SGHRS, YFSETQ. Here immunoSEQ multiplex PCR was the method, and the copy in TCRdb shows in-frame clones only, minus some. Among about 64,000 clones listed, around 95% were seen once. The clonotype originates from a boy in the first two years of life with focal cortical dysplasia and intractable seizures. Sequenced here: peripheral blood, sampled at surgery. The rearrangement links TRBV5-1 to TRBJ2-1; D is unresolved. The CDR3 nucleotides are TGCGCCAGCAGCTTGGTCAGCTACAATGAGCAGTTCTTC. This sequence encodes CASSLVSYNEQFF.